The 30 T cell receptor beta chains below all came from one sample that was sequenced in a study of blood T cell repertoires in COVID-19. Measured with immunoSEQ multiplex PCR; TCRdb has only the in-frame clones, and not every one. The sample has under 500,000 clones; nearly 90% are singletons. The sequencing input was PBMCs or T cells enriched from blood (not recorded which). These receptors all stem from a woman aged 18-35 years with acute COVID-19.

The V and J genes are TRBV7-7 and TRBJ2-7; perhaps TRBD1 as D (6 bases). The germline V and J ends were trimmed by 6 bases and 6 bases, with 18 bases remaining between them. This CDR3 contains 14 residues. In germline, CDR1 is SSHAT, CDR2 FNYEAQ (reference sequence). The CDR3 sequence: CASRTGLGVREQYF. The DNA for the CDR3 is TGTGCCAGCAGAACAGGGTTAGGTGTGCGCGAGCAGTACTTC.

This chain uses TRBV4-3 with TRBJ2-4; D remains ambiguous. This CDR3 contains 15 residues. The V end was cut by 4 bases, the J end by 3 bases, with 13 bases between. Germline V gives CDR1 LGHNA, CDR2 YSLEER. DNA for the CDR3: TGCGCCAGCAGCCGCGCCCATCTAGGCAAAAACATTCAGTACTTC. Its translation is CASSRAHLGKNIQYF.

V usage is TRBV13 and J usage is TRBJ2-1; TRBD2 aligns across 12 bases. The CDR3 has 17 residues. J gave up 1 base and V 4 bases, and 5 bases lay outside the gene matches. In germline, CDR1 is PRHDT, CDR2 FYEKMQ (reference sequence). Written as DNA, the CDR3 is TGTGCCAGCAGCTCGCCGACTAGCGGGGGATCCTACAATGAGCAGTTCTTC. It codes for CASSSPTSGGSYNEQFF.

V and J are TRBV5-5 and TRBJ2-7; D remains ambiguous. There are 11 residues in the CDR3. V was cut by 0 bases and J by 6 bases, with 4 bases left in between. The V gene's germline CDR1 is SGHKS and CDR2 YYEKEE (reference sequence). The CDR3 region has the DNA TGTGCCAGCAGCTTGGGTCGCGAGCAGTACTTC. Amino acid sequence: CASSLGREQYF.

This chain uses TRBV7-9 with TRBJ1-2; TRBD1 agrees at 8 bases. Germline assignment: CDR1 SEHNR and CDR2 FQNEAQ (reference sequence). V shed 6 bases, J shed 8 bases, and the junction held 17 bases outside the gene matches. There are 16 residues in the CDR3. The DNA for the CDR3 is TGTGCCAGCAGGCCCCTGGTGGACAGGGTAGTTTTAGGCTACACCTTC. Its translation: CASRPLVDRVVLGYTF.

The V gene is TRBV7-3, the J gene TRBJ2-5, with D unclear. Germline CDR1 SGHTA, CDR2 FQGTGA. V was trimmed by 1 base and J by 3 bases, leaving 6 bases between them. This CDR3 region has 13 residues. CDR3 nucleotide sequence: TGTGCCAGCAGCTTAAGGCCCGAAGAGACCCAGTACTTC. Its protein product is CASSLRPEETQYF.

This chain connects TRBV11-3 to TRBJ2-1, with TRBD1 matching over 11 bases. Trimming removed 5 bases from V and 7 bases from J; junction bases left unmatched: 7. Per the germline V gene, CDR1 is SGHNT and CDR2 is YENEEA. The CDR3 consists of 15 residues. The CDR3: CASSHGQGAGNEQFF. The CDR3, as DNA: TGTGCCAGCAGCCATGGACAGGGGGCTGGAAATGAGCAGTTCTTC.

In regard to this clone: Other DNA sequences in the same sample also yield this CDR3. The chain joins TRBV19 to TRBJ2-5; D is undetermined. V lost 3 bases, J lost 5 bases, and 4 bases lay in between. This CDR3 is built from 11 residues. Germline loops: CDR1 LNHDA, CDR2 SQIVND (reference sequence). Written as DNA, the CDR3 is TGTGCCAGTAGTATCGCGGAGACCCAGTACTTC. This sequence encodes CASSIAETQYF.

The genes are TRBV2 and TRBJ1-3, with 10 bases lining up with TRBD1. The germline CDR1 and CDR2 sequences are SNHLY and FYNNEI. Unmatched junction bases numbered 3, after V lost 1 base and J lost 3 bases. The CDR3 runs 16 residues. The DNA for the CDR3 is TGTGCCAGCAGTGAAGAGGACAGGGGGTATGGAAACACCATATATTTT. Its translation is CASSEEDRGYGNTIYF.

The V gene is TRBV7-2, the J gene TRBJ2-5; 12 bases align to TRBD1. Germline V gives CDR1 SGHTA, CDR2 FQGNSA. CDR3 length equals 16 residues. The V segment lost 6 bases and the J segment 5 bases; nucleotides outside the gene matches: 10. CDR3 sequence reads: CASRRPGQGAGETQYF. CDR3 bases: TGTGCCAGCAGGCGTCCGGGACAGGGGGCAGGGGAGACCCAGTACTTC.

V and J are TRBV18 and TRBJ2-7, with TRBD1 identical over 8 bases. The germline CDR1 and CDR2 sequences are KGHSH and LQKENI. This CDR3 region has 13 residues. J lost 7 bases, V lost 5 bases, and 7 bases had no gene match. CDR3 in amino acids: CASSSTTGVEQYF. CDR3 DNA: TGTGCCAGCTCAAGTACGACAGGGGTTGAGCAGTACTTC.

This clone was counted between two and nine times. Written as DNA, the CDR3 is TGTGCCAGCAGGCCTCAGGGGGGAGCCGGCAATGAGCAGTTCTTC. Protein sequence: CASRPQGGAGNEQFF. The chain is built from TRBV27 and TRBJ2-1; weak D call: TRBD1 (7 bases). The V gene lost 6 bases and the J gene lost 6 bases, with 18 bases spanning the gap. Germline V gene lookup returns CDR1 MNHEY and CDR2 SMNVEV (reference sequence). This CDR3 is 15 amino acids long.

The chain joins TRBV5-4 to TRBJ2-6; TRBD2 matches 9 bases. CDR1 SGHNT and CDR2 YYREEE come from the germline V gene (reference sequence). With 6 bases clipped from V and 2 bases from J, the junction kept 3 bases outside the gene matches. The CDR3 extends over 15 amino acids. The DNA of the CDR3 is TGTGCCAGCACCAAGCGGGGGGCTGGGGCCAACGTCCTGACTTTC. Residues: CASTKRGAGANVLTF. Full variable domain (missing parts from reference TRBV5-4 and TRBJ2-6): ETGVTQSPTHLIKTRGQQVTLRCSSQSGHNTVSWYQQALGQGPQFIFQYYREEENGRGNFPPRFSGLQFPNYSSELNVNALELDDSALYLCASTKRGAGANVLTFGAGSRLTVL.

This chain connects TRBV27 to TRBJ2-2; weak D call: TRBD2 (5 bases). This CDR3 contains 13 residues. V was trimmed by 3 bases and J by 6 bases, leaving 8 bases between them. CDR1 is MNHEY and CDR2 is SMNVEV in the germline V gene (reference sequence). For the CDR3, the DNA is TGTGCCAGCAGTTTGAGGGAATCCGGGGAGCTGTTTTTT. It yields the protein CASSLRESGELFF.

V usage is TRBV5-1 and J usage is TRBJ2-7; tentative D call: TRBD2 (5 bases). Deletions cut 2 bases from V and 2 bases from J, with 14 bases between. The germline CDR1 and CDR2 sequences are SGHRS and YFSETQ. The CDR3 extends over 15 amino acids. Here the CDR3 DNA reads TGCGCCAGCAGCTTCTCCAGCGGCAAACCCTACGAGCAGTACTTC. This encodes CASSFSSGKPYEQYF.

The gene calls are TRBV27 and TRBJ1-5; D perhaps matches TRBD1 (6 bases). Trimming removed 2 bases at V and 4 bases at J, with 12 bases between. Germline CDR1 and CDR2: MNHEY and SMNVEV (reference sequence). The CDR3 loop spans 15 amino acids. The CDR3 here is CASSLPYRENQPQHF. CDR3 bases: TGTGCCAGCAGTTTACCCTACAGGGAGAATCAGCCCCAGCATTTT.

The chain joins TRBV7-2 to TRBJ1-2; 8 positions match TRBD1. The CDR3 runs to 14 residues. The V gene's germline CDR1 is SGHTA and CDR2 FQGNSA. V shed 4 bases, J shed 4 bases, and the junction held 5 bases outside the gene matches. The CDR3 bases are TGTGCCAGCAGCTCAACAGGGGGGCCCTATGGCTACACCTTC. This encodes CASSSTGGPYGYTF.

The chain joins TRBV7-9 to TRBJ2-7; D gene ambiguous. V was cut by 5 bases and J by 2 bases, with 16 bases left in between. The CDR3 totals 15 residues. The germline V gene has CDR1 SEHNR and CDR2 FQNEAQ (reference sequence). CDR3 nucleotides: TGTGCCAGCAGCCTAGGGTATACAGAGACCTACGAGCAGTACTTC. Translation: CASSLGYTETYEQYF.

The chain has TRBV7-9 and TRBJ2-3; 16 nucleotides line up with TRBD2. CDR1 and CDR2 (germline): SEHNR, FQNEAQ (reference sequence). V shed 5 bases, J shed 6 bases, and the junction held 5 bases outside the gene matches. The CDR3 sequence is 16 residues long. As DNA, the CDR3 is TGTGCCAGCAGCCGGGGACTAGCGGGAGGGTCGGATACGCAGTATTTT. This codes for CASSRGLAGGSDTQYF.

The DNA of the CDR3 is TGCGCCAGCAGCCAAGATGTGTCAGGGGGCGCGTTCGACCAGCCCCAGCATTTT. Translating gives CASSQDVSGGAFDQPQHF. The rearrangement links TRBV4-3 to TRBJ1-5; 8 bases fit TRBD1. Germline trimming cut 0 bases from V and 7 bases from J; bases unmatched to any gene: 14. Per germline, CDR1 LGHNA and CDR2 YSLEER. This CDR3 comprises 18 residues.

The V call is TRBV5-4, the J call TRBJ1-2, with 8 bases aligning to TRBD1. The V segment lost 0 bases and the J segment 5 bases; nucleotides outside the gene matches: 9. Germline V gene data show CDR1 as SGHNT and CDR2 as YYREEE (reference sequence). The CDR3 consists of 16 residues. Here the CDR3 DNA reads TGTGCCAGCAGCTTGGCCGGTGACAGGGGAGAGTATGGCTACACCTTC. Protein: CASSLAGDRGEYGYTF.

A single count supports this clone. The V call is TRBV4-3, the J call TRBJ2-7; a possible D gene is TRBD2 (6 bases). V lost 4 bases, J lost 2 bases, and 12 bases lay in between. The CDR3 length is 14 residues. CDR1 and CDR2 from the germline V gene are LGHNA and YSLEER. CDR3 DNA sequence: TGCGCCAGCAGCCTAAATACTAGCCCCTACGAGCAGTACTTC. Translated, it gives CASSLNTSPYEQYF.

The J gene is TRBJ1-4, the V gene TRBV11-3; tentatively, D is TRBD1 (5 bases). Germline lookup yields CDR1 SGHNT and CDR2 YENEEA. The CDR3 totals 12 residues. The V end was cut by 8 bases, the J end by 8 bases, with 12 bases between. In nucleotides, the CDR3 is TGTGCCAGCTCCCCCCGGGGGGAAAAACTGTTTTTT. Translated, it gives CASSPRGEKLFF.

The chain is built from TRBV5-1 and TRBJ1-3; weak D call: TRBD1 (6 bases). V was clipped by 3 bases and J by 0 bases, with 10 bases between them. The length of the CDR3 is 15 residues. CDR1 is SGHRS and CDR2 is YFSETQ in the germline V gene. The CDR3 reads CASSSGQNSGNTIYF. CDR3 in DNA: TGCGCCAGCAGCTCCGGACAGAACTCTGGAAACACCATATATTTT.

The chain couples TRBV6-5 to TRBJ1-3; no firm D call. Germline CDR1 and CDR2: MNHEY and SVGAGI. The CDR3 covers 16 residues. The V gene lost 2 bases and the J gene lost 2 bases, with 13 bases spanning the gap. The CDR3 is CASSYGPLQTGNTIYF. The CDR3 nucleotides are TGTGCCAGCAGTTACGGGCCCCTTCAGACTGGAAACACCATATATTTT.

The gene calls are TRBV7-8 and TRBJ2-1, with D perhaps TRBD1 (5 bases). V lost 6 bases and J lost 4, with 13 bases in between. Germline CDR1 and CDR2: SGHVS and FQNEAQ. The CDR3 has 14 amino acids. CDR3 region: CASRTRQSYNEQFF. In DNA, the CDR3 is TGTGCCAGCAGGACCCGACAGTCATACAATGAGCAGTTCTTC.

This clone occurred once. The chain combines TRBV19 with TRBJ2-1, with TRBD1 matching 8 bases. Germline-derived CDR1 and CDR2 are LNHDA and SQIVND (reference sequence). CDR3 length equals 15 residues. V gave up 4 bases and J gave up 6 bases; unmatched junction bases: 8. This CDR3 reads CASSTGQGLVNEQFF. In DNA, the CDR3 is TGTGCCAGTAGTACAGGACAGGGCTTAGTCAATGAGCAGTTCTTC.

The chain combines TRBV11-2 with TRBJ2-1, with D perhaps TRBD1 (5 bases). The ends were cut back, 2 bases at V and 11 bases at J, with 19 bases in the middle. Per the germline V gene, CDR1 is SGHAT and CDR2 is FQNNGV. This CDR3 region has 15 residues. The CDR3 reads CASSLSGQTNGQQFF. As DNA, the CDR3 is TGTGCCAGCAGCTTAAGTGGACAAACCAACGGACAGCAGTTCTTC.

This chain joins TRBV2 and TRBJ2-7, with 12 nucleotides matching TRBD2. There are 13 residues in the CDR3. J was trimmed by 6 bases and V by 11 bases; bases with no gene match: 8. Germline V gene data show CDR1 as SNHLY and CDR2 as FYNNEI. The chain's CDR3 is CAGAPGLAGEQYF. In nucleotides, the CDR3 is TGTGCCGGGGCTCCGGGACTAGCGGGCGAGCAGTACTTC.

This chain uses TRBV27 with TRBJ2-7; 9 bases are a match to TRBD2. The V gene end was trimmed by 1 base and the J gene end by 0 bases; junction bases not matched to a gene: 10. From germline, CDR1 is MNHEY and CDR2 SMNVEV (reference sequence). This CDR3 has 18 residues. The CDR3, as DNA: TGTGCCAGCAGTTTATATGGGGCGGGGGGGCGAGGCTCCTACGAGCAGTACTTC. It yields the protein CASSLYGAGGRGSYEQYF.